Listed below are T cell receptor beta chains from one sample, sequenced in a study of blood T cell repertoires in COVID-19. Assay: immunoSEQ multiplex PCR; the TCRdb copy retains only in-frame clones and omits some. The sample holds about 220,000 clones; about nine tenths are singletons and the top ten take about 2.4%. The sequencing sample was made of PBMCs or T cells enriched from blood (not recorded which). These receptors were collected from a woman aged 30 to 39 who had recovered from COVID-19. Each CDR3 is given without its conserved first and last residue.

CDR3aa	v_gene	j_gene
ASSFQGGEQY	TRBV11-3	TRBJ2-7
ASSPWDSLYGYT	TRBV6-5	TRBJ1-2
ASSAAGTASYEQY	TRBV5-6	TRBJ2-7
ASTYLVRTGELF	TRBV19	TRBJ2-2
SVALANLQF	TRBV29-1	TRBJ2-1
ASSHRGTPTRPYQETQY	TRBV4-1	TRBJ2-5
ASREDRFSPLH	TRBV27	TRBJ1-6
ASSLSTSGYSTDTQY	TRBV18	TRBJ2-3
ASSIRLASSYNSPLH	TRBV5-1	TRBJ1-6
ASSPTDRGQPQH	TRBV18	TRBJ1-5
ASSVGLASSYNEQF	TRBV9	TRBJ2-1
ASSQVGQDRYGYT	TRBV4-2	TRBJ1-2
ASSVGASSGGFGELF	TRBV9	TRBJ2-2
ASSVAGGHTGELF	TRBV9	TRBJ2-2